The present entry profiles one T cell receptor (beta chain) with its context. The antigen is not known. The length of the CDR3 is 15 residues. Germline V gives CDR1 GTSNPN, CDR2 SVGIG (reference sequence). V gave up 1 base and J gave up 3 bases; unmatched junction bases: 5. Assay: immunoSEQ multiplex PCR; the TCRdb copy retains only in-frame clones and omits some. Of around 5,200 clones listed, roughly 74% are singletons. CFSE-labeled sorted T cells met regulatory or mature dendritic cells for 5 to 6 days. The sample comes from a study of regulatory dendritic cells for organ transplantation. The overall study: LPS was added to dendritic cell cultures on day 6. Whole-study findings and limits: Regulatory dendritic cells appeared to expand memory CD8+ clones less than mature ones. Naive CD4+ and CD8+ repertoires were highly diverse; memory CD8+ was most oligoclonal.

This sequence originates from a human donor in good health. The sample comprised memory CD8+ T cells from blood cultured with regulatory dendritic cells. The sample's subset: CD45RO+ memory T cells. The J gene is TRBJ1-1, the V gene TRBV30, with TRBD1 matching 10 bases. The CDR3 DNA follows: TGTGCCTGGAGTGAGGCGGGACAGGGGTACACTGAAGCTTTCTTT. Translating it yields CAWSEAGQGYTEAFF.